The TCR beta chain described here comes from a study of T-cell reconstitution after alpha-beta-depleted transplantation in children. Trimming took 2 bases from V and 1 from J, leaving 9 bases between them. The CDR3 covers 14 residues. Germline V gene data show CDR1 as SGDLS and CDR2 as YYNGEE. Unique molecular identifiers were built into the TCRbeta library. One entry per CDR3 protein, called by TCRdb with MiXCR from the PCR reads. This table has nearly 550,000 distinct CDR3 sequences, about 16% appearing once. This clonotype has a handful of counts. The receptor was isolated from a human donor who donated a stem cell graft to a child with acute lymphoblastic leukemia. Sample: PBMCs from the stem cell graft donor, taken from the stem cell graft. The chain is built from TRBV9 and TRBJ1-2; D perhaps matches TRBD1 (5 bases). CDR3 in amino acids: CASSVGRGNYGYTF. The CDR3, as DNA: TGTGCCAGCAGCGTGGGGCGGGGTAACTATGGCTACACCTTC.